A single sample is the source of the 27 T cell receptor beta chains below, sequenced in a study of a mutant IDH1 vaccine in newly diagnosed glioma. Measured with immunoSEQ multiplex PCR; TCRdb has only the in-frame clones, and not every one. Here the sample spans under 40,000 clones, roughly 78% being singletons. No cognate antigen is known for these TCRs. Time point reported: week 11, during vaccination. One vaccine dose held 300 ug of mutant IDH1 20-mer peptide and came with topical imiquimod. Sequences were derived from PBMCs, sampled from a glioma patient whose treatment included an IDH1 peptide vaccine. The receptors stem from a man aged 25 to 45 with glioma.

This clone showed up just once. The chain carries TRBV2 and TRBJ2-5; a weak D match, TRBD1 (5 bases). Trimming took 4 bases from V and 1 from J, leaving 10 bases between them. The CDR3 runs 14 residues. From germline, CDR1 is SNHLY and CDR2 FYNNEI. The chain's CDR3 is CASSVWQGQETQYF. In DNA form, the CDR3 reads TGTGCCAGCAGTGTGTGGCAGGGCCAAGAGACCCAGTACTTC.

The chain has TRBV5-6 and TRBJ1-2; tentative D call: TRBD1 (6 bases). The germline V gene has CDR1 SGHDT and CDR2 YYEEEE. The length of the CDR3 is 13 residues. The V end was cut by 0 bases, the J end by 6 bases, with 9 bases between. This CDR3 reads CASSLAGGDGYTF. The CDR3 nucleotides are TGTGCCAGCAGCTTGGCCGGGGGCGATGGCTACACCTTC.

The rearrangement uses TRBV19 and TRBJ2-7; tentative D call: TRBD1 (6 bases). The CDR3 is 13 residues long. V was shortened by 6 bases and J by 7 bases, with 16 bases between the two germline ends. CDR1 and CDR2 (germline): LNHDA, SQIVND (reference sequence). The CDR3 sequence: CASRPGQGLEQYF. The CDR3 DNA sequence: TGTGCCAGTAGGCCGGGACAAGGGTTAGAGCAGTACTTC. The entire variable domain, with the rest obtained from reference TRBV19 and TRBJ2-7, is as follows: DGGITQSPKYLFRKEGQNVTLSCEQNLNHDAMYWYRQDPGQGLRLIYYSQIVNDFQKGDIAEGYSVSREKKESFPLTVTSAQKNPTAFYLCASRPGQGLEQYFGPGTRLTVT.

The chain employs TRBV2 and TRBJ2-3, with D hard to call. Germline CDR1 is SNHLY and CDR2 is FYNNEI. This CDR3 has 12 amino acids. The ends were cut back, 6 bases at V and 4 bases at J, with 8 bases in the middle. The DNA of the CDR3 is TGTGCCAGCAGAGGAGACCCAGATACGCAGTATTTT. It translates to CASRGDPDTQYF.

V and J are TRBV2 and TRBJ2-7, with 9 bases lining up with TRBD1. The CDR3 has 16 residues. From germline, CDR1 is SNHLY and CDR2 FYNNEI. V shed 5 bases, J shed 0 bases, and the junction held 8 bases outside the gene matches. The CDR3 is CASSNDRDRVSYEQYF. The CDR3 DNA follows: TGTGCCAGCAGTAATGACCGGGACAGGGTCTCCTACGAGCAGTACTTC.

The chain combines TRBV9 with TRBJ1-1, with TRBD1 matching over 8 bases. Germline assignment: CDR1 SGDLS and CDR2 YYNGEE. The CDR3 is 13 amino acids. V lost 2 bases to trimming and J lost 7 bases; unmatched junction nucleotides: 4. The CDR3 here is CASSVGQGREAFF. DNA for the CDR3: TGTGCCAGCAGCGTTGGACAGGGTCGTGAAGCTTTCTTT.

The CDR3 loop reads CASSLLSQVGQPQHF. CDR3 nucleotides: TGTGCCAGCAGTTTATTGAGCCAGGTTGGTCAGCCCCAGCATTTT. V gene TRBV27 combines with J gene TRBJ1-5; D not resolved. CDR3 length: 15 residues. Germline V lookup: CDR1 MNHEY, CDR2 SMNVEV (reference sequence). The V end was cut by 1 base, the J end by 6 bases, with 13 bases between.

The chain is built from TRBV5-1 and TRBJ1-5; D remains unclear. Germline V gene sequence: CDR1 SGHRS, CDR2 YFSETQ. The length of the CDR3 is 15 residues. Trimming removed 0 bases from V and 3 bases from J, with 10 bases in between. The CDR3 sequence: CASSLGELVNQPQHF. Written as DNA, the CDR3 is TGCGCCAGCAGCTTGGGGGAATTGGTCAATCAGCCCCAGCATTTT.

This clone turned up a few times. The J gene is TRBJ1-5, the V gene TRBV18; a possible D gene is TRBD1 (5 bases). Looked up from germline, CDR1 is KGHSH and CDR2 is LQKENI. V gave up 0 bases and J gave up 4 bases, with 13 bases separating them. The CDR3 covers 16 residues. CDR3 protein: CASSPPGEVRNQPQHF. The CDR3 DNA is TGTGCCAGCTCACCACCAGGGGAGGTAAGGAATCAGCCCCAGCATTTT.

DNA of the CDR3: TGTGCCAGCAGTTACTCCCAGGCCTGGAGACATACGCAGTATTTT. Its translation is CASSYSQAWRHTQYF. The rearrangement uses TRBV6-5 and TRBJ2-3; D is uncertain. V shed 0 bases and J shed 7 bases, with 14 bases lying between them. The germline V gene encodes CDR1 MNHEY and CDR2 SVGAGI. CDR3 length: 15 amino acids.

The chain links TRBV19 to TRBJ2-6; TRBD1 matches 9 bases. J lost 4 bases, V lost 1 base, and 14 bases had no gene match. CDR1 LNHDA and CDR2 SQIVND come from the germline V gene (reference sequence). The CDR3 covers 20 residues. As DNA, the CDR3 is TGTGCCAGTAGTATAGCCAGGGACAGGGTATTCTTGTCAGGGGCCAACGTCCTGACTTTC. Its translation is CASSIARDRVFLSGANVLTF.

The J gene is TRBJ1-1, the V gene TRBV30; the match to TRBD1 covers 11 bases. The germline gives CDR1 GTSNPN, CDR2 SVGIG (reference sequence). This CDR3 is built from 14 residues. J gave up 6 bases and V 0 bases, and 3 bases lay outside the gene matches. CDR3 amino acids: CAWSVGTGGPEAFF. The CDR3 bases are TGTGCCTGGAGTGTTGGGACAGGGGGACCTGAAGCTTTCTTT.

The table lists this clone with a count of one. The chain employs TRBV29-1 and TRBJ1-2; D perhaps matches TRBD1 (6 bases). The CDR3 is made up of 11 amino acids. V was clipped by 7 bases and J by 6 bases, with 12 bases between them. The germline V gene has CDR1 SQVTM and CDR2 ANQGSEA. The CDR3 DNA reads as TGCAGCGCTGGGGGCGGGGATGGCTACACCTTC. As protein: CSAGGGDGYTF.

The V and J genes are TRBV30 and TRBJ2-2; D not resolved. Trimming cost V 1 base and J 3 bases, with 12 bases left between them. In germline, CDR1 is GTSNPN, CDR2 SVGIG (reference sequence). The CDR3 has 15 residues. CDR3 loop: CAWSDSGLYTGELFF. The CDR3 nucleotides are TGTGCCTGGAGTGACAGTGGCCTATACACCGGGGAGCTGTTTTTT.

This clone occurred a few times. J is TRBJ2-3 and V is TRBV27; 15 positions agree with TRBD2. J gave up 5 bases and V 4 bases, and 4 bases lay outside the gene matches. The germline CDR1 and CDR2 sequences are MNHEY and SMNVEV (reference sequence). The CDR3 has 16 amino acids. This CDR3 is CASSYGLAGGGDTQYF. In nucleotides, the CDR3 is TGTGCCAGCAGTTACGGACTAGCGGGAGGGGGAGATACGCAGTATTTT.

The chain joins TRBV12-5 to TRBJ2-1; 9 bases are shared with TRBD1. Germline trimming cut 5 bases from V and 9 bases from J; bases unmatched to any gene: 11. CDR1 LGHNT and CDR2 FRNRAP come from the germline V gene. The CDR3 consists of 15 residues. CDR3: CASGLTGGAGSEQFF. As DNA, the CDR3 is TGTGCTAGTGGTCTAACAGGGGGCGCCGGGTCTGAGCAGTTCTTC. Complete variable domain (other parts from reference TRBV12-5 and TRBJ2-1): DARVTQTPRHKVTEMGQEVTMRCQPILGHNTVFWYRQTMMQGLELLAYFRNRAPLDDSGMPKDRFSAEMPDATLATLKIQPSEPRDSAVYFCASGLTGGAGSEQFFGPGTRLTVL.

V usage is TRBV30 and J usage is TRBJ1-4; D is perhaps TRBD1 (6 bases). Germline V lookup: CDR1 GTSNPN, CDR2 SVGIG (reference sequence). The germline V and J ends were trimmed by 0 bases and 2 bases, with 7 bases remaining between them. CDR3 length: 14 amino acids. In nucleotides, the CDR3 is TGTGCCTGGAGTGTTGGGGGCACTAATGAAAAACTGTTTTTT. Protein sequence: CAWSVGGTNEKLFF.

V usage is TRBV30 and J usage is TRBJ1-1; D gene ambiguous. The CDR3 has 12 residues. CDR1 and CDR2 (germline): GTSNPN, SVGIG (reference sequence). V lost 4 bases and J lost 0, with 6 bases in between. The CDR3 DNA reads TGTGCCTGGACAGATATGAACACTGAAGCTTTCTTT. Its translation is CAWTDMNTEAFF.

The V call is TRBV18, the J call TRBJ2-7, with D tentatively TRBD1 or TRBD2 (5 bases each). Trimming removed 4 bases at V and 3 bases at J, with 13 bases between. The CDR3 extends over 14 amino acids. Germline V gives CDR1 KGHSH, CDR2 LQKENI. CDR3 protein: CASSRPGTGYEQYF. As DNA, the CDR3 is TGTGCCAGCTCACGACCCGGGACGGGCTACGAGCAGTACTTC.

The chain employs TRBV30 and TRBJ2-3, with TRBD2 matching over 15 bases. The germline CDR1 and CDR2 sequences are GTSNPN and SVGIG (reference sequence). Trimming took 3 bases from V and 4 from J; bases not matched to a gene: 5. The CDR3 totals 16 residues. The DNA for the CDR3 is TGTGCCTGGAGGGGACTAGCGGGGGGATGGTCAGATACGCAGTATTTT. Translation gives CAWRGLAGGWSDTQYF.

The chain links TRBV19 to TRBJ1-5; D is unclear. Trimming shortened V by 2 bases and J by 9 bases, and 14 bases separated the two germline ends. This CDR3 comprises 14 residues. Germline-derived CDR1 and CDR2 are LNHDA and SQIVND (reference sequence). CDR3 residues: CASSITGNLTPQHF. Here the CDR3 DNA reads TGTGCCAGTAGTATAACCGGAAACTTAACGCCCCAGCATTTT.

The chain joins TRBV6-5 to TRBJ2-7; D is possibly TRBD2 (6 bases). V lost 5 bases and J lost 3, with 17 bases in between. CDR3 length: 15 residues. Germline V lookup: CDR1 MNHEY, CDR2 SVGAGI. CDR3 coding DNA: TGTGCCAGCAGTGGGGGTATGTCGGGGGTCTACGAGCAGTACTTC. This encodes CASSGGMSGVYEQYF.

V and J are TRBV6-5 and TRBJ2-1, with D uncertain. This CDR3 comprises 13 residues. Germline values: CDR1 MNHEY, CDR2 SVGAGI. Trimming took off 1 base at V and 5 bases at J, with 6 bases between the two ends. The CDR3 reads CASSYFSDNEQFF. CDR3 coding DNA: TGTGCCAGCAGTTACTTCAGCGACAATGAGCAGTTCTTC.

The rearrangement links TRBV9 to TRBJ2-2; no definite D call. V was cut by 5 bases and J by 8 bases, with 7 bases left in between. Germline CDR1 is SGDLS and CDR2 is YYNGEE. CDR3 length equals 11 residues. CDR3 amino acids: CASRAGGELFF. The CDR3 DNA is TGTGCCAGCAGGGCTGGGGGGGAGCTGTTTTTT.

CDR3 amino acids: CASSLAGTGVRYGYTF. The DNA for the CDR3 is TGTGCCAGCAGCTTGGCCGGGACAGGGGTTCGGTATGGCTACACCTTC. The chain carries TRBV5-6 and TRBJ1-2; TRBD1 aligns across 10 bases. The CDR3 extends over 16 amino acids. Germline V CDR1 and CDR2: SGHDT, YYEEEE. V dropped 0 bases and J dropped 5; count of bases not matched to a gene: 7.

The CDR3 DNA sequence: TGTGCCAGCAGTAGTTTAGAGAACACTGAAGCTTTCTTT. Protein sequence: CASSSLENTEAFF. The chain recombines TRBV28 with TRBJ1-1, with D uncertain. V lost 5 bases and J 1 base, leaving 8 bases between the germline ends. This CDR3 region has 13 residues. CDR1 is MDHEN and CDR2 is SYDVKM in the germline V gene.

In this sample, this clone turned up once. V usage is TRBV4-3 and J usage is TRBJ2-3, with a possible D match to TRBD1 (6 bases). V was clipped by 1 base and J by 10 bases, with 15 bases between them. There are 14 residues in the CDR3. Germline CDR1 LGHNA, CDR2 YSLEER. This CDR3 reads CASSQGGTGIAQYF. CDR3 DNA: TGCGCCAGCAGCCAAGGGGGCACAGGGATAGCGCAGTATTTT.